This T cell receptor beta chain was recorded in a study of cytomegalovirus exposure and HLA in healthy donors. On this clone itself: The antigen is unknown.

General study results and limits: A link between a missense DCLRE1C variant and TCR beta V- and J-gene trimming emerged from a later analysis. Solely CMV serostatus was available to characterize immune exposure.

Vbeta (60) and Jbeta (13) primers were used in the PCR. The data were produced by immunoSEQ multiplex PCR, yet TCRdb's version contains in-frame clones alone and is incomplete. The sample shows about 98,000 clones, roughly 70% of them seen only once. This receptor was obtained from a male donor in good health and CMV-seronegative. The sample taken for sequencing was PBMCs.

The CDR3 DNA reads TGTGCCAGCATTAGACTAGCGGGTATACAGTCCGAGCAGTACTTC. Its translation is CASIRLAGIQSEQYF. The chain joins TRBV2 to TRBJ2-7, with 10 bases that match TRBD2. Germline CDR1 reads SNHLY; CDR2 reads FYNNEI. V trimming: 7 bases; J trimming: 6 bases; junction bases outside the gene matches: 12. This CDR3 is built from 15 residues.